These 30 T cell receptor beta chains came from one sample sequenced in a study of monozygotic twins with inflammatory bowel disease. Following a re-call of the 5' RACE reads, TCRdb has one entry per CDR3 protein and lacks DNA. The listing records under 350,000 distinct CDR3 sequences. The sample was blood. All receptors derive from a human donor with ulcerative colitis or Crohn's disease, or a healthy co-twin of an affected twin (not recorded which).

This chain uses TRBV4-3 with TRBJ2-4; TCRdb calls TRBD1, which cannot be checked without DNA. This CDR3 is 14 amino acids long. Per germline, CDR1 LGHNA and CDR2 YSLEER. CDR3 in amino acids: CASSHGQGKNIQYF.

The chain carries TRBV3-1 and TRBJ2-1. The CDR3 extends over 13 amino acids. Germline V lookup: CDR1 LGHDT, CDR2 YNNKEL (reference sequence). The CDR3 sequence: CASSQVRSGWQFF.

The CDR3 here is CASSFRTDGEKLFF. The chain uses TRBV7-9 and TRBJ1-4. There are 14 residues in the CDR3. Germline loops: CDR1 SEHNR, CDR2 FQNEAQ (reference sequence).

The CDR3 loop is CAISQAASGSLGEQFF. The chain employs TRBV10-3 and TRBJ2-1; TCRdb's assignment of TRBD2 cannot be checked, as there is no DNA. The CDR3 is made up of 16 amino acids. Germline loops: CDR1 ENHRY, CDR2 SYGVKD.

The gene calls are TRBV4-2 and TRBJ2-3; without DNA, the TCRdb call of TRBD2 cannot be checked. Germline V gene sequence: CDR1 LGHNA, CDR2 YNFKEQ. The CDR3 length is 20 residues. CDR3 sequence reads: CASSLKSLAGGRSSTDTQYF.

V is TRBV24-1 and J is TRBJ2-1. Germline lookup yields CDR1 KGHDR and CDR2 SFDVKD. This CDR3 spans 11 amino acids. CDR3: CATSAEFEQFF.

The V and J genes are TRBV5-4 and TRBJ1-1; TCRdb's D gene call, TRBD1, goes unchecked for lack of DNA. This CDR3 is built from 16 residues. Per germline, CDR1 SGHNT and CDR2 YYREEE (reference sequence). CDR3 loop: CASSLGAVGGGTEAFF.

CDR3 loop: CASSSTTTSGRALLSYNEQFF. The chain has TRBV7-3 and TRBJ2-1; the TCRdb call, TRBD2, lacks DNA for checking. Germline V gene data show CDR1 as SGHTA and CDR2 as FQGTGA. CDR3 size: 21 residues. The entire variable domain, with the rest obtained from reference TRBV7-3 and TRBJ2-1, is as follows: GAGVSQTPSNKVTEKGKYVELRCDPISGHTALYWYRQSLGQGPEFLIYFQGTGAADDSGLPNDRFFAVRPEGSVSTLKIQRTERGDSAVYLCASSSTTTSGRALLSYNEQFFGPGTRLTVL.

CDR3 amino acids: CASSFVSNQPQHF. The chain recombines TRBV28 with TRBJ1-5. Germline values: CDR1 MDHEN, CDR2 SYDVKM. The CDR3 covers 13 residues.

The V call is TRBV6-1, the J call TRBJ2-1. CDR3 length equals 15 residues. CDR1 is MNHNS, CDR2 SASEGT, per germline. CDR3 loop: CASTTALGNYNEQFF.

V is TRBV6-1 and J is TRBJ1-6; TCRdb's D gene call, TRBD1, goes unchecked for lack of DNA. This CDR3 spans 16 amino acids. Germline V gene sequence: CDR1 MNHNS, CDR2 SASEGT. CDR3 residues: CASKAPRTDYNSPLHF.

The V gene is TRBV24-1, the J gene TRBJ1-2; there is no DNA to check the TCRdb D call of TRBD1. The CDR3 sequence is 19 residues long. The V gene's germline CDR1 is KGHDR and CDR2 SFDVKD. CDR3 residues: CATSVIKIKQGVRYYGYTF.

The genes are TRBV6-2 or TRBV6-3 and TRBJ2-7. The CDR3 runs 11 residues. Germline-derived CDR1 and CDR2 are MNHEY and SVGEGT. CDR3 residues: CASSYMGEQYF.

The rearrangement uses TRBV4-3 and TRBJ2-2; TCRdb outputs TRBD1, but without DNA this stays unchecked. CDR1 is LGHNA, CDR2 YSLEER, per germline. This CDR3 region has 16 residues. The CDR3 is CASSQGWRQGTGELFF.

The chain carries TRBV29-1 and TRBJ2-2; absent DNA, TCRdb's TRBD2 call cannot be checked. The germline gives CDR1 SQVTM, CDR2 ANQGSEA. The CDR3 runs 16 residues. The CDR3 loop reads CSVEDSRRGNTGELFF.

The genes are TRBV15 and TRBJ2-7; TCRdb's D call of TRBD1 is untestable without DNA. CDR1 LNHNV and CDR2 YYDKDF come from the germline V gene (reference sequence). The CDR3 spans 14 residues. The CDR3 reads CATSRDRDNYEQYF.

V usage is TRBV3-1 and J usage is TRBJ2-7; TCRdb picks TRBD2, but there is no DNA to check that call. Germline V lookup: CDR1 LGHDT, CDR2 YNNKEL (reference sequence). The CDR3 is made up of 11 amino acids. The CDR3 loop is CASRSGFEQYF.

The gene calls are TRBV5-1 and TRBJ2-2; TCRdb indicates TRBD2, and absent DNA this call remains unverified. Germline assignment: CDR1 SGHRS and CDR2 YFSETQ. The CDR3 is 14 amino acids. The CDR3 is CASEGGYRTGELFF.

The chain recombines TRBV11-2 with TRBJ1-1; TCRdb's D gene call, TRBD1, goes unchecked for lack of DNA. Germline CDR1 SGHAT, CDR2 FQNNGV. The CDR3 is 14 residues long. CDR3 in amino acids: CASSLNFRGVEAFF.

CDR3 sequence: CASSPGGRYTEAFF. J is TRBJ1-1 and V is TRBV27; the D call of TRBD1 rests on TCRdb alone, since no DNA is present to check it. CDR3 size: 14 residues. Germline CDR1 reads MNHEY; CDR2 reads SMNVEV (reference sequence).

J is TRBJ2-3 and V is TRBV7-8. CDR1 and CDR2 from the germline V gene are SGHVS and FQNEAQ. The CDR3 has 11 residues. The CDR3 protein is CASRLRDTQYF. The full variable domain, with the rest looked up from reference TRBV7-8 and TRBJ2-3, is GAGVSQSPRYKVAKRGQDVALRCDPISGHVSLFWYQQALGQGPEFLTYFQNEAQLDKSGLPSDRFFAERPEGSVSTLKIQRTQQEDSAVYLCASRLRDTQYFGPGTRLTVL.

V is TRBV5-6 and J is TRBJ2-4. Germline CDR1 reads SGHDT; CDR2 reads YYEEEE. The CDR3 has 15 residues. The CDR3 is CASSFYTLAKNIQYF.

The gene calls are TRBV11-2 and TRBJ1-3. Per germline, CDR1 SGHAT and CDR2 FQNNGV. There are 14 residues in the CDR3. This CDR3 reads CASSLDISGNTIYF.

The V and J genes are TRBV23-1 and TRBJ2-5. TRBV23-1 is flagged as an ORF with uncertain function. The CDR3 has 15 amino acids. The CDR3 loop is CASSQSYGRTKDKYF.

This sequence joins TRBV3-1 and TRBJ2-7; the TRBD1 assignment by TCRdb is unverifiable without DNA. CDR3 size: 15 residues. Germline CDR1 and CDR2: LGHDT and YNNKEL (reference sequence). CDR3 region: CASSQDGQGAYEQYF.

The chain carries TRBV5-1 and TRBJ2-6; TCRdb picks TRBD1, but there is no DNA to check that call. From germline, CDR1 is SGHRS and CDR2 YFSETQ. This CDR3 region has 19 residues. This CDR3 reads CASSTGTGEASIGANVLTF.

This sequence joins TRBV28 and TRBJ2-3; checking the TCRdb D call of TRBD1 is not possible without DNA. This CDR3 is 14 amino acids long. CDR1 is MDHEN and CDR2 is SYDVKM in the germline V gene. The CDR3 loop reads CASSLPHRVDTQYF.

The chain couples TRBV13 to TRBJ2-1. The CDR3 has 13 amino acids. CDR1 PRHDT and CDR2 FYEKMQ come from the germline V gene (reference sequence). CDR3 in amino acids: CASSFSVYNEQFF.

V gene TRBV20-1 combines with J gene TRBJ1-1; the TRBD1 assignment by TCRdb is unverifiable without DNA. Germline-derived CDR1 and CDR2 are DFQATT and SNEGSKA (reference sequence). The CDR3 covers 14 residues. The CDR3 loop is CSAGAKRGRLGAFF.

The chain recombines TRBV19 with TRBJ1-2. This CDR3 has 14 residues. CDR1 and CDR2 from the germline V gene are LNHDA and SQIVND (reference sequence). The CDR3: CASSMDRRDYGYTF.